Each of the 30 T cell receptor beta chains below was sequenced from the same sample in a study of neurological immune-mediated disorders. TCRdb used MiXCR to reprocess the 5' RACE reads, holding one entry per CDR3 protein. Found here are more than 40,000 distinct CDR3 sequences, less than 2% of them singletons; the top ten hold around 2.1%. Sequences were obtained from PBMCs. The receptors derive from a woman in her forties with multiple sclerosis.

In this sample, this clonotype turned up many times. This chain links TRBV7-2 with TRBJ1-5; 7 bases agree with TRBD1. This CDR3 has 14 amino acids. Germline V CDR1 and CDR2: SGHTA, FQGNSA. Germline trimming cut 5 bases from V and 2 bases from J; bases unmatched to any gene: 3. DNA of the CDR3: TGTGCCAGCAGCCCCCAGGGGGGCAATCAGCCCCAGCATTTT. This translates into CASSPQGGNQPQHF.

In its sample, this clonotype was seen many times. The rearrangement uses TRBV24-1 and TRBJ2-1; no clear D. The germline CDR1 and CDR2 sequences are KGHDR and SFDVKD. Between the trimmed V and J ends, which lost 0 bases and 5 bases, there was a span of 13 bases. This CDR3 is 16 amino acids long. Written as DNA, the CDR3 is TGTGCCACCAGTGATTTGTGGCCTATATCAGACAATGAGCAGTTCTTC. Protein: CATSDLWPISDNEQFF.

This clonotype showed up many times. The chain employs TRBV20-1 and TRBJ1-2, with TRBD1 matching 9 bases. Germline V gene data show CDR1 as DFQATT and CDR2 as SNEGSKA (reference sequence). The CDR3 runs 13 residues. The V segment lost 5 bases and the J segment 6 bases; nucleotides outside the gene matches: 7. The CDR3, as DNA: TGCAGTGCTTCCTTACAGGGGGCACATGGCTACACCTTC. Translation: CSASLQGAHGYTF.

This clonotype was picked up many times. The chain combines TRBV10-2 with TRBJ2-1; maybe TRBD1 (6 bases). Trimming cost V 3 bases and J 5 bases, with 11 bases left between them. CDR1 is WSHSY and CDR2 is SAAADI in the germline V gene. This CDR3 has 14 residues. The CDR3 nucleotides read TGCGCCAGCAGTGACCAACAGGGAGACAATGAGCAGTTCTTC. This translates into CASSDQQGDNEQFF.

Many counts were recorded for this clonotype. The chain combines TRBV6-5 with TRBJ2-4, with TRBD2 matching 16 bases. With V trimmed by 6 bases and J by 9 bases, 8 bases remained unmatched. CDR3 size: 16 residues. The germline V gene encodes CDR1 MNHEY and CDR2 SVGAGI. This chain's CDR3 is CASSSGTSGGGGIQYF. In DNA form, the CDR3 reads TGTGCCAGCAGCTCCGGGACTAGCGGGGGGGGAGGCATTCAGTACTTC.

This clonotype appeared many times. This chain connects TRBV20-1 to TRBJ1-1; 9 bases match TRBD1. V was clipped by 0 bases and J by 2 bases; unmatched bases: 4. Germline CDR1 and CDR2: DFQATT and SNEGSKA (reference sequence). The CDR3 totals 15 residues. Here the CDR3 reads CSARDPGQGNTEAFF. For the CDR3, the DNA is TGCAGTGCTAGAGATCCGGGACAGGGAAACACTGAAGCTTTCTTT.

About this clonotype: A read error may explain this, as a much larger clone is one base away. CDR3 sequence (DNA): TGTGCCAGCAGCCCGCCCGGGACAGGGGCAGCGACCCAGTACTTC. As protein: CASSPPGTGAATQYF. The rearrangement uses TRBV7-9 and TRBJ2-5; 10 bases are shared with TRBD1. J gave up 7 bases and V 5 bases, and 10 bases lay outside the gene matches. Germline V gene sequence: CDR1 SEHNR, CDR2 FQNEAQ (reference sequence). This CDR3 region has 15 residues. The full variable domain, with the rest looked up from reference TRBV7-9 and TRBJ2-5, is DTGVSQNPRHKITKRGQNVTFRCDPISEHNRLYWYRQTLGQGPEFLTYFQNEAQLEKSRLLSDRFSAERPKGSFSTLEIQRTEQGDSAMYLCASSPPGTGAATQYFGPGTRLLVL.

In this sample, this clonotype turned up many times. The chain is built from TRBV15 and TRBJ2-1; 8 positions agree with TRBD1. Trimming cost V 6 bases and J 6 bases; bases outside gene matches: 19. CDR1 LNHNV and CDR2 YYDKDF come from the germline V gene (reference sequence). The CDR3 length is 18 residues. This CDR3 reads CATRGTGPLDLLFNEQFF. CDR3 DNA sequence: TGTGCCACCAGGGGGACAGGTCCTCTCGATCTGTTGTTCAATGAGCAGTTCTTC.

This clonotype was found many times. V usage is TRBV20-1 and J usage is TRBJ2-4; 9 positions agree with TRBD1. CDR1 and CDR2 (germline): DFQATT, SNEGSKA (reference sequence). V lost 5 bases, J lost 7 bases, and 9 bases stayed unmatched. This CDR3 comprises 14 residues. CDR3 coding DNA: TGCAGTGCTGGATTGGACAGGGGAGTGAACATTCAGTACTTC. It specifies CSAGLDRGVNIQYF.

This clonotype was seen ten or more times. V is TRBV29-1 and J is TRBJ1-2; D unclear. This CDR3 region has 10 residues. The V end was cut by 5 bases, the J end by 2 bases, with 3 bases between. CDR1 SQVTM and CDR2 ANQGSEA come from the germline V gene. DNA of the CDR3: TGCAGCGTTCCGAACTATGGCTACACCTTC. Its translation: CSVPNYGYTF.

In this sample, this clonotype turned up many times. One junction end disagrees with the germline gene, perhaps due to a read error. The genes are TRBV20-1 and TRBJ2-1; 8 positions agree with TRBD2. Germline CDR1 reads DFQATT; CDR2 reads SNEGSKA (reference sequence). CDR3 size: 17 residues. The CDR3 DNA sequence: TGCAGTGCTAGCCCCCTGAAGGTTGCGGGGGGCTACTATGAGCAGTTCTTC. Translation gives CSASPLKVAGGYYEQFF.

The rearrangement uses TRBV18 and TRBJ1-4; TRBD1 agrees at 10 bases. The length of the CDR3 is 14 residues. The V segment lost 3 bases and the J segment 8 bases; nucleotides outside the gene matches: 3. Germline lookup yields CDR1 KGHSH and CDR2 LQKENI. The CDR3 nucleotides are TGTGCCAGCTCACCGGGGACAGGGGAAGAAAAACTGTTTTTT. As protein: CASSPGTGEEKLFF.

This clonotype was detected ten times or more. V gene TRBV5-1 combines with J gene TRBJ2-1; 7 bases agree with TRBD2. V gave up 0 bases and J gave up 8 bases; unmatched junction bases: 5. Per germline, CDR1 SGHRS and CDR2 YFSETQ. The CDR3 length is 14 residues. CDR3 protein: CASSLGLARDEQFF. The CDR3 nucleotides read TGCGCCAGCAGCTTGGGACTAGCAAGAGATGAGCAGTTCTTC.

This clonotype has at least ten counts. The chain couples TRBV6-5 to TRBJ2-4; D gene uncertain. This CDR3 has 15 residues. Trimming pared 2 bases from V and 8 bases from J, leaving 16 bases between. Germline CDR1 and CDR2: MNHEY and SVGAGI. CDR3 sequence reads: CASSYGIGVSDIQYF. CDR3 bases: TGTGCCAGCAGTTACGGAATTGGGGTATCGGACATTCAGTACTTC.

The chain carries TRBV11-2 and TRBJ2-3, with D tentatively TRBD2 (6 bases). Germline V CDR1 and CDR2: SGHAT, FQNNGV. The CDR3 loop spans 14 amino acids. V lost 1 base, J lost 6 bases, and 11 bases lay in between. CDR3 in amino acids: CASSLAGLRDTQYF. DNA of the CDR3: TGTGCCAGCAGCTTAGCGGGACTGCGGGATACGCAGTATTTT. Based on the CDR3 plus reference TRBV11-2 and TRBJ2-3, the full variable domain is EAGVAQSPRYKIIEKRQSVAFWCNPISGHATLYWYQQILGQGPKLLIQFQNNGVVDDSQLPKDRFSAERLKGVDSTLKIQPAKLEDSAVYLCASSLAGLRDTQYFGPGTRLTVL.

Many counts were recorded for this clonotype. The rearrangement joins TRBV20-1 to TRBJ1-1; D ambiguous. This CDR3 contains 13 residues. Trimming took 1 base from V and 1 from J, leaving 7 bases between them. Germline V CDR1 and CDR2: DFQATT, SNEGSKA (reference sequence). CDR3 DNA: TGCAGTGCTAGAGTATCAGCGAACACTGAAGCTTTCTTT. It encodes CSARVSANTEAFF.

This clonotype occurred many times. A read error is possible here, since a much larger clone lies one base away. V and J are TRBV5-1 and TRBJ2-5, with 8 bases that match TRBD1. The germline V gene has CDR1 SGHRS and CDR2 YFSETQ. J was trimmed by 7 bases and V by 4 bases; bases with no gene match: 9. This CDR3 is built from 14 residues. The chain's CDR3 is CASSPPGGSVTQYF. In DNA, the CDR3 is TGCGCCAGCAGCCCACCAGGGGGCTCGGTGACCCAGTACTTC.

This chain connects TRBV10-3 to TRBJ2-3; no clear D gene. Trimming took 2 bases from V and 2 from J, leaving 8 bases between them. This CDR3 is 14 amino acids long. Germline V gene data show CDR1 as ENHRY and CDR2 as SYGVKD. CDR3 residues: CAISEGRATDTQYF. The CDR3 DNA is TGTGCCATCAGTGAGGGACGCGCCACAGATACGCAGTATTTT.

In this sample, this clonotype turned up many times. This chain connects TRBV5-6 to TRBJ1-2; possibly TRBD1 for D (6 bases). The V gene's germline CDR1 is SGHDT and CDR2 YYEEEE. The CDR3 has 16 residues. Trimming removed 0 bases from V and 6 bases from J, with 18 bases in between. The CDR3 DNA follows: TGTGCCAGCAGCTTGGATTGGGGGGCGAGGGTGCATGGCTACACCTTC. It encodes CASSLDWGARVHGYTF. The full variable domain, rest sourced from reference TRBV5-6 and TRBJ1-2, is DAGVTQSPTHLIKTRGQQVTLRCSPKSGHDTVSWYQQALGQGPQFIFQYYEEEERQRGNFPDRFSGHQFPNYSSELNVNALLLGDSALYLCASSLDWGARVHGYTFGSGTRLTVV.

This clonotype was found many times. This chain connects TRBV3-1 to TRBJ2-7; weak D call: TRBD2 (5 bases). Germline V lookup: CDR1 LGHDT, CDR2 YNNKEL (reference sequence). The CDR3 covers 13 residues. The V gene lost 0 bases and the J gene lost 6 bases, with 9 bases spanning the gap. The DNA for the CDR3 is TGTGCCAGCAGCCAAGAACAAGGAGGCGAGCAGTACTTC. It yields the protein CASSQEQGGEQYF.

This clonotype was counted at least ten times. The chain couples TRBV6-6 to TRBJ2-2; D remains ambiguous. Germline loops: CDR1 MNHNY, CDR2 SVGAGI (reference sequence). The CDR3 extends over 12 amino acids. The V and J ends lost 0 bases and 10 bases respectively, with 6 bases between them. CDR3 sequence: CASSYSIQELFF. The CDR3 nucleotides are TGTGCCAGCAGTTACTCGATACAGGAGCTGTTTTTT.

At least ten counts were recorded for this clonotype. This sequence joins TRBV5-5 and TRBJ1-1; D ambiguous. This CDR3 is built from 13 residues. Germline V gene lookup returns CDR1 SGHKS and CDR2 YYEKEE (reference sequence). Trimming took 1 base from V and 3 from J, leaving 7 bases between them. CDR3 nucleotide sequence: TGTGCCAGCAGCTTGCTGCCTTACACTGAAGCTTTCTTT. This translates into CASSLLPYTEAFF.

This clonotype was recorded at least ten times. This chain joins TRBV5-1 and TRBJ1-2; D unresolved. Germline-derived CDR1 and CDR2 are SGHRS and YFSETQ. Trimming took 0 bases from V and 3 from J, leaving 6 bases between them. The CDR3 runs 13 residues. CDR3 nucleotides: TGCGCCAGCAGCTTGGCGCCGGACTATGGCTACACCTTC. Translation gives CASSLAPDYGYTF.

Ten or more counts support this clonotype. The J gene is TRBJ1-6, the V gene TRBV5-1; D ambiguous. Deletions cut 4 bases from V and 10 bases from J, with 12 bases between. The CDR3 has 13 amino acids. Germline CDR1 reads SGHRS; CDR2 reads YFSETQ. CDR3 sequence: CASSPAAGSPLHF. The CDR3 region has the DNA TGCGCCAGCAGCCCGGCGGCGGGATCACCCCTCCACTTT.

This CDR3 reads CASSQLAGGLSGELFF. CDR3 in DNA: TGTGCCAGCAGCCAACTAGCGGGGGGGTTGAGCGGGGAGCTGTTTTTT. The rearrangement uses TRBV6-6 and TRBJ2-2, with 13 bases that match TRBD2. The CDR3 runs to 16 residues. Losses at the gene ends were 6 bases for V and 7 bases for J; bases not matched to a gene: 8. CDR1 and CDR2 from the germline V gene are MNHNY and SVGAGI (reference sequence).

This clonotype was counted at least ten times. The rearrangement uses TRBV10-3 and TRBJ2-5; no firm D call. This CDR3 is 12 amino acids long. Between the trimmed V and J ends, which lost 10 bases and 4 bases, there was a span of 13 bases. Germline V gene lookup returns CDR1 ENHRY and CDR2 SYGVKD. The CDR3 sequence: CATLGPGETQYF. In DNA form, the CDR3 reads TGTGCCACCCTCGGACCCGGAGAGACCCAGTACTTC.

The table lists this clonotype with many counts. The CDR3 DNA reads TGTGCCACCTCGACAGGGGGAAAGACCGGGGAGCTGTTTTTT. Its protein product is CATSTGGKTGELFF. The chain couples TRBV2 to TRBJ2-2, with 9 bases fitting TRBD1. Germline assignment: CDR1 SNHLY and CDR2 FYNNEI. This CDR3 spans 14 amino acids. The J segment lost 5 bases and the V segment lost 10 bases, leaving 8 bases of the junction unmatched.

Ten or more counts support this clonotype. The rearrangement uses TRBV9 and TRBJ2-1; tentatively, D is TRBD1 (6 bases). CDR3 size: 13 residues. Germline CDR1 and CDR2: SGDLS and YYNGEE. V lost 1 base to trimming and J lost 9 bases, with 11 bases between them. CDR3 bases: TGTGCCAGCAGCGTATTAGGGGGAAGTGAGCAGTTCTTC. Translated, it gives CASSVLGGSEQFF.

This clonotype was detected ten times or more. V usage is TRBV5-1 and J usage is TRBJ2-7; 9 nucleotides match TRBD2. This CDR3 is 17 amino acids long. Trimming cost V 0 bases and J 3 bases; bases outside gene matches: 10. Germline V gene data show CDR1 as SGHRS and CDR2 as YFSETQ. The CDR3 loop reads CASSLESKTSGLYEQYF. The CDR3 DNA is TGCGCCAGCAGCTTGGAAAGCAAGACTAGCGGACTCTACGAGCAGTACTTC. Full variable domain (outside the CDR3, taken from reference TRBV5-1 and TRBJ2-7): KAGVTQTPRYLIKTRGQQVTLSCSPISGHRSVSWYQQTPGQGLQFLFEYFSETQRNKGNFPGRFSGRQFSNSRSEMNVSTLELGDSALYLCASSLESKTSGLYEQYFGPGTRLTVT.

This clonotype has a count of ten or more. This chain joins TRBV5-1 and TRBJ1-1, with TRBD1 as a possible D gene (6 bases). V lost 0 bases and J 5 bases, leaving 14 bases between the germline ends. This CDR3 region has 15 residues. Germline CDR1 reads SGHRS; CDR2 reads YFSETQ. The CDR3 loop is CASSLGGGGLTEAFF. CDR3 coding DNA: TGCGCCAGCAGCTTGGGCGGGGGCGGGTTGACTGAAGCTTTCTTT.